This TCR beta chain was profiled in a study of blood T cell repertoires in COVID-19. On the study more broadly: The study drew acute and convalescent COVID-19 samples from the United States, Italy and Spain. Sources were T cells, B-cell-depleted T cells, or PBMCs; the material itself was cDNA or gDNA.

Original handling: Researchers report that nucleated cell counts were estimated from reference gene primer amplification. The data were produced by immunoSEQ multiplex PCR, yet TCRdb's version contains in-frame clones alone and is incomplete. That table supplies the V and J calls and clone size; D and trimming were determined from the DNA. The sample shows 30,000 to 35,000 clones, roughly four fifths of them seen only once. The receptor's source is an elderly man with active or convalescent COVID-19. Material for sequencing was peripheral blood.

Here the CDR3 DNA reads TGTGCCTGGAGTGTAGGACAGGCTGGAAACACCATATATTTT. Translated: CAWSVGQAGNTIYF. This sequence joins TRBV30 and TRBJ1-3; 7 bases fit TRBD1. The trim removed 0 bases at V and 2 bases at J, leaving 1 base unmatched. CDR1 and CDR2 (germline): GTSNPN, SVGIG (reference sequence). The CDR3 has 14 residues.